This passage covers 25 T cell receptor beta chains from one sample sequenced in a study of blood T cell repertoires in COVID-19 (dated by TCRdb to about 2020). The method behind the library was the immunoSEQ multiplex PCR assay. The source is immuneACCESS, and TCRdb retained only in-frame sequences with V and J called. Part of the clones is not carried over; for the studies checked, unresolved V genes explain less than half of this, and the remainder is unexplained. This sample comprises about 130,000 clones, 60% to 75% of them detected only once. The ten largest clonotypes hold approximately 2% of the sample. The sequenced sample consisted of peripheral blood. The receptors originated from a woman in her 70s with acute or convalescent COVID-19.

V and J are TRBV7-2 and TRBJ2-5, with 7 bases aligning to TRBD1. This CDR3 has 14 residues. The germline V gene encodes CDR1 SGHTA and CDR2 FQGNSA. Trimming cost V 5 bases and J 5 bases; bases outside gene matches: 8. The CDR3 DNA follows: TGTGCCAGCAGCCAACAGGGGTTCCGGGAGACCCAGTACTTC. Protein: CASSQQGFRETQYF.

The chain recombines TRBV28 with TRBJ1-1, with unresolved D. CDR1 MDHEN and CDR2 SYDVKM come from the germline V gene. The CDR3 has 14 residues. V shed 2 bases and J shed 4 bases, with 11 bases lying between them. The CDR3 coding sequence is TGTGCCAGCAGTTTAAAGCCCCGGGGCACTGAAGCTTTCTTT. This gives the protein CASSLKPRGTEAFF.

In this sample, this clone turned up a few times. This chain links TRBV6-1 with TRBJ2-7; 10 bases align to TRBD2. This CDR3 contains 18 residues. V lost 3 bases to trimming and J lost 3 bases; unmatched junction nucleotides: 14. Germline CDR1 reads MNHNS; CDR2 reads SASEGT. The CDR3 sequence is CASSDRRLAGVKSYEQYF. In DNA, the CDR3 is TGTGCCAGCAGTGATCGACGTCTAGCGGGAGTGAAGAGCTACGAGCAGTACTTC.

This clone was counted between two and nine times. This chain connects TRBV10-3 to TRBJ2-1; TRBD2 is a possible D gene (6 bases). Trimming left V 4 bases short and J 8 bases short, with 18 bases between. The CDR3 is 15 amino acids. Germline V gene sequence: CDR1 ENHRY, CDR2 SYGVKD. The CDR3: CAISAGLTLRDEQFF. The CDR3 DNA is TGTGCCATCAGTGCGGGACTCACGCTTAGGGATGAGCAGTTCTTC.

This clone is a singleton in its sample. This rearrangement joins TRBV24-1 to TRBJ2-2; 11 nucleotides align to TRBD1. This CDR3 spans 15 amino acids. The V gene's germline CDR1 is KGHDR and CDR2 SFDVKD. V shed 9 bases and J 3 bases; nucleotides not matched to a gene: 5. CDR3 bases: TGTGCCACCCGAGGACAGGGGGCAGACACCGGGGAGCTGTTTTTT. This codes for CATRGQGADTGELFF.

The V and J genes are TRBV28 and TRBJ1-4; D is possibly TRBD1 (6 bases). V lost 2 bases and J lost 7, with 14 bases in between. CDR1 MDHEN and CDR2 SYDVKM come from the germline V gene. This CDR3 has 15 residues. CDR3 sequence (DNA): TGTGCCAGCAGTTTACCCCAGGGGATTTCTGAAAAACTGTTTTTT. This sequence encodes CASSLPQGISEKLFF.

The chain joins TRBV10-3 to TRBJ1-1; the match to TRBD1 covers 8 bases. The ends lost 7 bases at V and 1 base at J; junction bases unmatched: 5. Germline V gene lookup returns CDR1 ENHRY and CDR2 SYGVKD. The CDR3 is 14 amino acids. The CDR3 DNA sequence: TGTGCCATCACCGGACAGGGAAGGAACACTGAAGCTTTCTTT. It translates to CAITGQGRNTEAFF.

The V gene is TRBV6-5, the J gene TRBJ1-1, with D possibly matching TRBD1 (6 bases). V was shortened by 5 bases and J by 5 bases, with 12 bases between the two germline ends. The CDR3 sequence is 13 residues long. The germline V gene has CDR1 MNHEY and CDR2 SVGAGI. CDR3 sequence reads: CASSQGRGTEAFF. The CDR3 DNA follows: TGTGCCAGCAGTCAGGGGAGGGGGACTGAAGCTTTCTTT.

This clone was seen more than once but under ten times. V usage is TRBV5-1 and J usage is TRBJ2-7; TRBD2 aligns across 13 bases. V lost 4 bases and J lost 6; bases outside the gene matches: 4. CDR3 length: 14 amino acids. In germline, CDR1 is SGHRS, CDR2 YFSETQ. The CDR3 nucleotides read TGCGCCAGCAGCCAGGGACTAGCGGGAAGCGAGCAGTACTTC. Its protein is CASSQGLAGSEQYF.

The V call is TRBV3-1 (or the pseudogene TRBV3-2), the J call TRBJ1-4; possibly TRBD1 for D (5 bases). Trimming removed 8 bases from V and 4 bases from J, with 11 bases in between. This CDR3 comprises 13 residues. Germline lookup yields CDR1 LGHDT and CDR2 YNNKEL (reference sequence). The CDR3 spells CASGGTYNEKLFF. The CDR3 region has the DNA TGTGCCAGCGGGGGGACCTATAATGAAAAACTGTTTTTT.

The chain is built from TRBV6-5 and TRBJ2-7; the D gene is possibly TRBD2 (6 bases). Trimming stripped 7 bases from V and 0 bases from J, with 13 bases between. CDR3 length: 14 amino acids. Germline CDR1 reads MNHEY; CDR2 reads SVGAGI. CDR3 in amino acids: CASKSQTSSYEQYF. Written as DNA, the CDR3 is TGTGCCAGCAAATCACAGACTAGCTCCTACGAGCAGTACTTC.

The CDR3 loop reads CASSLGGPGTGELFF. The CDR3 DNA follows: TGTGCCAGCAGCTTAGGTGGCCCAGGCACCGGGGAGCTGTTTTTT. The chain has TRBV7-6 and TRBJ2-2; D not resolved. The CDR3 totals 15 residues. V dropped 1 base and J dropped 4 bases, with 10 bases sitting between them. Germline V CDR1 and CDR2: SGHVS, FNYEAQ.

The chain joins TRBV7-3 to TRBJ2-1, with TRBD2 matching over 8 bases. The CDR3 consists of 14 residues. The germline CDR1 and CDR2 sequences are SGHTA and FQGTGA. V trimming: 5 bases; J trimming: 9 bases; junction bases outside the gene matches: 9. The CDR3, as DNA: TGTGCCAGCAGCACCGAAGCGGGAGTTGGTGAGCAGTTCTTC. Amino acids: CASSTEAGVGEQFF.

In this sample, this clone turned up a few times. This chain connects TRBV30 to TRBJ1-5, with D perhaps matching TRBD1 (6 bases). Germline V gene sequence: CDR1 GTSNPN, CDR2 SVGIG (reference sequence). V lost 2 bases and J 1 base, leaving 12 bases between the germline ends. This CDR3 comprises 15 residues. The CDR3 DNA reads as TGTGCCTGGAGTAGGGCAGGGGTAAGCAATCAGCCCCAGCATTTT. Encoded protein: CAWSRAGVSNQPQHF.

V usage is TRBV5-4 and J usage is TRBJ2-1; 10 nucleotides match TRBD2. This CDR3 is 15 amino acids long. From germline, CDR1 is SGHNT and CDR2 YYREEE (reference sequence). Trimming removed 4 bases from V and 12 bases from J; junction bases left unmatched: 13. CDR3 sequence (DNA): TGTGCCAGCAGCCCGACTAGCGGGTCCCCACTAGGGCAGTTCTTC. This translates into CASSPTSGSPLGQFF.

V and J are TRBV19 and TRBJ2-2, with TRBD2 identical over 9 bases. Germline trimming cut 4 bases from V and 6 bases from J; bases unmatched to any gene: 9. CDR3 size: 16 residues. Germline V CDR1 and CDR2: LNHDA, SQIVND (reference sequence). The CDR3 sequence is CASSTLAGLFPGELFF. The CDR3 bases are TGTGCCAGTAGTACCCTAGCGGGGTTATTTCCCGGGGAGCTGTTTTTT.

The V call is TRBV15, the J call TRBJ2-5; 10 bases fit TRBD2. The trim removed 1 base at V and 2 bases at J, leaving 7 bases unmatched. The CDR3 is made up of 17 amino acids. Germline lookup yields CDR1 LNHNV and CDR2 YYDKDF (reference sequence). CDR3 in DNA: TGTGCCACCAGCAGAGTGGGTAGCGGGGGGCTTCAAGAGACCCAGTACTTC. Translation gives CATSRVGSGGLQETQYF.

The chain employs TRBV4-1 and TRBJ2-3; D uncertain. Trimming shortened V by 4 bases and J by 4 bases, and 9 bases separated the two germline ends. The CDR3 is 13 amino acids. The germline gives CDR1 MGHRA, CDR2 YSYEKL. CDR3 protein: CASSPRQADTQYF. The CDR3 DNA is TGCGCCAGCAGCCCCAGACAAGCAGATACGCAGTATTTT.

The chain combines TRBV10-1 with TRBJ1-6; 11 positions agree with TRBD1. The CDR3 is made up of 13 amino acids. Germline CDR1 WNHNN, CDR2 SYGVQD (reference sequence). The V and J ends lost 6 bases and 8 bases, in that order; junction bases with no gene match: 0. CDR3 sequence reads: CASRGQGDSPLHF. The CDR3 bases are TGCGCCAGCAGGGGACAGGGGGATTCACCCCTCCACTTT.

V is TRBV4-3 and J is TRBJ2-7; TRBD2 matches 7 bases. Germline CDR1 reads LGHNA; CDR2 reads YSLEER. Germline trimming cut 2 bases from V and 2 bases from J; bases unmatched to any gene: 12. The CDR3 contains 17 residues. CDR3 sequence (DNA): TGCGCCAGCAGCCAATTAACCAGGTCCGGGGGGACCTACGAGCAGTACTTC. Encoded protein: CASSQLTRSGGTYEQYF.

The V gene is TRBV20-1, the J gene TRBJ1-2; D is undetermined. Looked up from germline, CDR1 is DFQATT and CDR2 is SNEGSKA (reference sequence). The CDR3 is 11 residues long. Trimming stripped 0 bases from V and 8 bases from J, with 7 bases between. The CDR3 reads CSARDRQGYTF. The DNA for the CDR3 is TGCAGTGCTAGAGACAGGCAAGGCTACACCTTC.

In nucleotides, the CDR3 is TGTGCCAGCCGCCAGTCCGGGTCCAACTACGAGCAGTACTTC. Protein: CASRQSGSNYEQYF. The genes are TRBV19 and TRBJ2-7; D is ambiguous. The CDR3 runs to 14 residues. Germline CDR1 reads LNHDA; CDR2 reads SQIVND (reference sequence). Trimming removed 9 bases from V and 3 bases from J, with 18 bases in between. The whole variable domain, filled in from reference TRBV19 and TRBJ2-7, reads DGGITQSPKYLFRKEGQNVTLSCEQNLNHDAMYWYRQDPGQGLRLIYYSQIVNDFQKGDIAEGYSVSREKKESFPLTVTSAQKNPTAFYLCASRQSGSNYEQYFGPGTRLTVT.

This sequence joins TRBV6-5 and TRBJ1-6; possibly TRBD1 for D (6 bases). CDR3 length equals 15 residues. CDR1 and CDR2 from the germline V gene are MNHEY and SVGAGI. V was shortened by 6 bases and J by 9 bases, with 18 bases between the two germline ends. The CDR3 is CASSSGQLGISPLHF. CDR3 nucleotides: TGTGCCAGCAGCTCCGGACAGCTGGGGATTTCACCCCTCCACTTT.

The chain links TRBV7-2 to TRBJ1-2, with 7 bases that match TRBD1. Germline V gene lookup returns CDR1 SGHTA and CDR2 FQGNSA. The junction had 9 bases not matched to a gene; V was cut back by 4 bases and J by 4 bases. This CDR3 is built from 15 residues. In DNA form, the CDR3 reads TGTGCCAGCAGCTCCCGGACAGGAGAAAGCTATGGCTACACCTTC. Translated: CASSSRTGESYGYTF.

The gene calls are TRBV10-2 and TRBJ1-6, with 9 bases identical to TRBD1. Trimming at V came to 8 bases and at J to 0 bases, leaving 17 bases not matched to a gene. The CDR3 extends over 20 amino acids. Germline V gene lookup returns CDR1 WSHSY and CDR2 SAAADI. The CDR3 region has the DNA TGCGCCAGCTCGGACAGGGGAATTTCTTCATCTACCTCCTATAATTCACCCCTCCACTTT. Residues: CASSDRGISSSTSYNSPLHF.